This TCR beta chain was identified during a study of shared clonotypes between healthy human individuals (dated by TCRdb to 2020 to 2022). Context from the whole study: The cohort included three men and a couple of women between 18 and 49 years of age. For each donor, three plates each were used for CD4 naive and CD4 memory, two plates were used for CD8 naive, and one plate was used for CD8 memory. The study deeply sequenced blood TCR repertoires of about five healthy adults to estimate repertoire size and the extent of clonotype sharing between individuals. To increase sequencing depth and limit assay-specific biases, different laboratories used diverse techniques to prepare libraries and sequence TCR repertoires. Leukapheresis yielded between about 0.94 and 9 billion PBMCs per donor.

The paper as a whole reports these results and caveats: Because the study included only a small number of donors, the genetic and exposure-history diversity represented was limited. Sampling was restricted to blood, and TCR repertoires in tissue are likely to differ from TCR repertoires in blood. Estimated clonotype richness was generally larger for naive than for memory subsets. Pairwise subsampling led to the expectation that sequencing depth would affect the degree of clonotype sharing among donors. Compared with non-shared clonotypes, clonotypes shared by all four sorted-subset donors had higher generation probabilities. Sharing across a handful of donors was observed for around 5% of naive CD4, under 4% of naive CD8, 2.3% of memory CD4, and around 0.4% of memory CD8 clonotypes. Even with the large sequencing depth, rarefaction of the sorted-subset datasets indicated that sequencing was incomplete.

The donors were healthy, HIV-negative adults who had no recently reported acute infections or vaccinations. All donors were Caucasian adults living in Nashville, Tennessee, USA. CD8 memory samples were composed of magnetically selected CD45RO+ cells combined with CCR7-negative CD45RA+ effector memory (TemRA) cells. Blood was obtained by leukapheresis, after which PBMCs were separated by Ficoll-Histopaque density gradient centrifugation and cryopreserved in liquid nitrogen vapor phase. Analytical flow cytometry was used to check the purity and quantity of each magnetically sorted T cell population. Genomic DNA was isolated from every sorted fraction and measured by UV absorbance on a Nanodrop 2000c. Remarks on this clone: Its antigen is unknown. Qualities for individual bases were not recorded, and no much larger clone is one base off.

Using the deep immunoSEQ assay, multiplex PCR amplified TCR CDR3 regions from genomic DNA. Genomic DNA extracted from each cell subset was distributed evenly over all wells of several immunoSEQ 96-well plates, and each plate served as one replicate. Each replicate PCR for sorted subsets received about 180 ng genomic DNA, equal to around 32,000 T cell genomes. Purified libraries were measured with a Qubit 3.0 fluorometer, size-checked on a Bioanalyzer 2100, and measured again with the KAPA Library Quantification kit. Every immunoSEQ 96-well plate was sequenced on a dedicated single-read 150-cycle Illumina NextSeq 550 flow cell. The study's processing was this. Because the immunoSEQ output held only junctional sequences and lacked quality scores, the filtering could not match the filtering applied to full-length reads. To assign V/J genes and CDR3, sequences were annotated against IMGT germline references using PyIR, a Python wrapper for IgBLAST v1.9. Any read was removed if the V/J assignment was weak (E-value above 1e-6), the CDR3 was missing, or the read contained stop codons, out-of-frame junctions, or ambiguous translated residues. V3J clonotypes were defined by identical inferred V gene, J gene, and CDR3 amino acid sequence. The percentage overlap between two repertoires was calculated by dividing the number of shared unique clonotypes by the size of the smaller repertoire. Repertoire richness was assessed with RTK rarefaction, the Chao1 estimator, and Recon v2.1 estimates of unobserved clonotypes. For all TCRbeta clonotypes obtained by the gDNA method from a handful of donors, generation probabilities were computed with OLGA. Entries here come from immuneACCESS through TCRdb and include only in-frame sequences with V and J called. Some clones fail to appear in such tables; in the studies checked, an unresolved V gene covers under half of the shortfall, and the cause of the remainder is unknown. That table supplies the V and J calls and clone size; D and trimming were determined from the DNA. The sample records approximately 92,000 clones, 68% of which are singletons. The leading ten clones occupy approximately 53% of the sample.

The CDR3 starts with the cysteine, ends with the phenylalanine, and has 15 residues. Only CDR3 DNA remains: 45 bases, in frame from the first base. The germline V gene (reference sequence) yields SGHNT for CDR1 and YYREEE for CDR2. The V end loses 2 bases and the J end loses 2 bases, and a stretch of 11 bases separates them. Sequencing input: memory CD8+ T cells sorted from blood. This specimen's cell subset or site label, interpreted: CD45RO+ cells pooled with CCR7-negative TemRA cells. The clonotype comes from a man younger than 45 in good health. Here the chain combines TRBV5-4 and TRBJ1-3, with the D gene call left open. The DNA sequence is given as TGTGCCAGCAGCTTTGGAATAACGCCTGGAAACACCATATATTTT. It is translated as CASSFGITPGNTIYF.